This T cell receptor (beta chain) comes out of a study of cytomegalovirus exposure and HLA in healthy donors. Whole-study findings and limits: Earlier analysis looked at TCR beta V segments, and most were productive about 90% or about 30% of the time.

The study ran its PCR with 60 Vbeta and 13 Jbeta primers. Method: immunoSEQ multiplex PCR; TCRdb's copy keeps in-frame clones and lacks some. The sample gives about 130,000 clones, about 72% of which show up once; around 1.6% is in the top ten. The V end was cut by 0 bases, the J end by 4 bases, with 14 bases between. Germline V CDR1 and CDR2: SQVTM, ANQGSEA. The CDR3 loop spans 15 amino acids. Remarks on this clone: Antigen specificity is unknown.

Material: PBMCs. The rearrangement joins TRBV29-1 to TRBJ2-3; D is uncertain. The sequence was obtained from a female donor in good health and CMV-seronegative. CDR3 protein: CSVEDRSLNPDTQYF. CDR3 bases: TGCAGCGTTGAAGATAGGAGTTTAAACCCAGATACGCAGTATTTT.